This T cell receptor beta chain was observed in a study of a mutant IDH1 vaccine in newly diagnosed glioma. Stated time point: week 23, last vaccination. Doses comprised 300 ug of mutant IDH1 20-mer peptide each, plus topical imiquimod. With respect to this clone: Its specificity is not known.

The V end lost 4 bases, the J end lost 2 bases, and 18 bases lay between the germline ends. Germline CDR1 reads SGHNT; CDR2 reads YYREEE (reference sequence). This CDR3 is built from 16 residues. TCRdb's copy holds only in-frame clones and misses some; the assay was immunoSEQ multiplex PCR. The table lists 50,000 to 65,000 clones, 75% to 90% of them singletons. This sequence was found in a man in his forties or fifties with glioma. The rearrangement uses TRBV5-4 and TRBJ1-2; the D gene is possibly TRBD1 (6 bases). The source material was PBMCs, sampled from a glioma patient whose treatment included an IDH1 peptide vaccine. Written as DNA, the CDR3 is TGTGCCAGCAGCAGTTGGGGGCGTGTCGCCAACTATGGCTACACCTTC. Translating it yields CASSSWGRVANYGYTF.